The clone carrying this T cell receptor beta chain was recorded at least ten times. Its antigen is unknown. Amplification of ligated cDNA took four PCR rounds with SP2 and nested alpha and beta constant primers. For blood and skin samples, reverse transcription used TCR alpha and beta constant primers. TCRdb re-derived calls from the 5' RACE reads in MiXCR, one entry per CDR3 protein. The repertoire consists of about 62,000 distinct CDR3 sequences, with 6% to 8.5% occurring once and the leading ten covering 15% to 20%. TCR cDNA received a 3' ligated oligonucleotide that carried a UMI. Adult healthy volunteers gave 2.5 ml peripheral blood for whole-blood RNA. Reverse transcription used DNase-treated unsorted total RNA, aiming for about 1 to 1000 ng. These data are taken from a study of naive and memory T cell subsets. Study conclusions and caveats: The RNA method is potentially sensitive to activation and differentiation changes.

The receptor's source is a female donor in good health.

The CDR3 DNA is TGTGCCAGCAGCCACACAGGGCTCACCGAAGTTTCGGAAGCTTTCTTT. It is translated as CASSHTGLTEVSEAFF. The genes are TRBV6-5 and TRBJ1-1, with a tentative D call TRBD1 (6 bases). CDR3 length equals 16 residues. Trimming shortened V by 6 bases and J by 8 bases, and 25 bases separated the two germline ends. Germline V CDR1 and CDR2: MNHEY, SVGAGI.